A selection of T cell receptor beta chains follows, all from one sample in a study of OX40 agonist ivuxolimab in advanced cancers. Here immunoSEQ multiplex PCR was the method, and the copy in TCRdb shows in-frame clones only, minus some. Altogether over 85,000 clones are present, around 80% being singletons, with the ten largest covering roughly 1.1%. The source was CD4+ or CD8+ T cells sorted from blood, collected in a trial of the OX40 agonist ivuxolimab. The receptors here all came from an adult with an advanced solid tumor such as melanoma, head and neck, liver or kidney cancer. Both conserved end residues are part of each CDR3. The D gene is left open where the match is weak. For some rows the clone size is stated as once, few or many, or as a class when expanded; others skip it.

V gene: TRBV11-2; J gene: TRBJ2-3; clone size: .; D gene: .; CDR3 protein: CASSSTGSSGTDTQYF; CDR3 DNA: TGTGCCAGCAGCTCTACAGGGTCTTCGGGCACAGATACGCAGTATTTT
V gene: TRBV5-4; J gene: TRBJ2-2; clone size: .; D gene: .; CDR3 protein: CASSLRQTNTGELFF; CDR3 DNA: TGTGCCAGCAGCTTAAGGCAGACGAACACCGGGGAGCTGTTTTTT
V gene: TRBV14; J gene: TRBJ2-2; clone size: .; D gene: .; CDR3 protein: CASSQARGVSTLEELFF; CDR3 DNA: TGTGCCAGCAGCCAGGCCCGGGGAGTATCGACCCTCGAGGAGCTGTTTTTT
V gene: TRBV5-1; J gene: TRBJ2-7; clone size: .; D gene: .; CDR3 protein: CASSATSAHEQYF; CDR3 DNA: TGCGCCAGCAGCGCGACAAGTGCCCACGAGCAGTACTTC
V gene: TRBV19; J gene: TRBJ1-1; clone size: .; D gene: .; CDR3 protein: CASRSNRGYVTEAFF; CDR3 DNA: TGTGCCAGTAGATCCAATCGGGGATATGTCACTGAAGCTTTCTTT
V gene: TRBV7-2; J gene: TRBJ1-3; clone size: .; D gene: .; CDR3 protein: CASSLGGGRSGNTIYF; CDR3 DNA: TGTGCCAGCAGCTTAGGGGGGGGTCGCTCTGGAAACACCATATATTTT
V gene: TRBV7-9; J gene: TRBJ2-1; clone size: once; D gene: TRBD2; CDR3 protein: CASSLVPSGVYNEQFF; CDR3 DNA: TGTGCCAGCAGCTTAGTTCCTAGCGGGGTATACAATGAGCAGTTCTTC
V gene: TRBV6-9; J gene: TRBJ1-4; clone size: .; D gene: TRBD1; CDR3 protein: CASSRRQGREEKLFF; CDR3 DNA: TGTGCCAGCAGTCGAAGACAGGGGCGGGAGGAAAAACTGTTTTTT
V gene: TRBV4-3; J gene: TRBJ1-5; clone size: .; D gene: .; CDR3 protein: CASSFRQKMTYQPQHF; CDR3 DNA: TGCGCCAGCAGTTTCCGACAAAAAATGACTTATCAGCCCCAGCATTTT
V gene: TRBV23-1; J gene: TRBJ1-1; clone size: .; D gene: .; CDR3 protein: CASSQGTTSEAFF; CDR3 DNA: TGCGCCAGCAGTCAGGGGACAACTTCTGAAGCTTTCTTT
V gene: TRBV5-6; J gene: TRBJ1-3; clone size: .; D gene: .; CDR3 protein: CASSLIADRFSGNTIYF; CDR3 DNA: TGTGCCAGCAGCTTAATCGCCGACAGGTTTTCTGGAAACACCATATATTTT
V gene: TRBV18; J gene: TRBJ2-5; clone size: .; D gene: .; CDR3 protein: CASSPNRGQETQYF; CDR3 DNA: TGTGCCAGCTCACCAAATCGGGGTCAAGAGACCCAGTACTTC
V gene: TRBV28; J gene: TRBJ1-1; clone size: .; D gene: TRBD1; CDR3 protein: CASTPGQGNTEAFF; CDR3 DNA: TGTGCCAGCACCCCGGGACAGGGGAACACTGAAGCTTTCTTT
V gene: TRBV6-6; J gene: TRBJ1-5; clone size: .; D gene: TRBD1; CDR3 protein: CASSAGTGPQSAQHF; CDR3 DNA: TGTGCCAGCAGCGCCGGGACAGGCCCCCAATCAGCCCAGCATTTT
V gene: TRBV5-4; J gene: TRBJ2-1; clone size: .; D gene: .; CDR3 protein: CASSLVGVAYNEQFF; CDR3 DNA: TGTGCCAGCAGCTTGGTGGGGGTCGCCTACAATGAGCAGTTCTTC
V gene: TRBV7-2; J gene: TRBJ2-2; clone size: once; D gene: .; CDR3 protein: CASSSDSPGELFF; CDR3 DNA: TGTGCCAGCAGCTCGGACAGTCCCGGGGAGCTGTTTTTT
V gene: TRBV2; J gene: TRBJ1-6; clone size: .; D gene: .; CDR3 protein: CASRFAQGNNSPLHF; CDR3 DNA: TGTGCCAGCAGGTTTGCTCAGGGTAATAATTCACCCCTCCACTTT
V gene: TRBV5-1; J gene: TRBJ2-2; clone size: .; D gene: TRBD1; CDR3 protein: CASSSGQALAGELFF; CDR3 DNA: TGCGCCAGCAGCTCGGGACAGGCTCTCGCCGGGGAGCTGTTTTTT
V gene: TRBV30; J gene: TRBJ2-7; clone size: .; D gene: TRBD1; CDR3 protein: CAWQGVNSYEQYF; CDR3 DNA: TGTGCCTGGCAGGGGGTTAACTCCTACGAGCAGTACTTC
V gene: TRBV15; J gene: TRBJ1-1; clone size: .; D gene: .; CDR3 protein: CATSGDIGHRVGLNTEAFF; CDR3 DNA: TGTGCCACCAGCGGAGATATAGGCCACCGGGTGGGGTTGAACACTGAAGCTTTCTTT
V gene: TRBV28; J gene: TRBJ1-2; clone size: .; D gene: TRBD1; CDR3 protein: CASRQGSAYGYTF; CDR3 DNA: TGTGCCAGCAGACAGGGGTCGGCCTATGGCTACACCTTC
V gene: TRBV6-5; J gene: TRBJ2-6; clone size: .; D gene: .; CDR3 protein: CASSPGGAGANVLTF; CDR3 DNA: TGTGCCAGCAGCCCAGGGGGGGCTGGGGCCAACGTCCTGACTTTC
V gene: TRBV19; J gene: TRBJ1-5; clone size: .; D gene: .; CDR3 protein: CASSTRQYNQPQHF; CDR3 DNA: TGTGCCAGTAGTACCAGACAGTACAATCAGCCCCAGCATTTT
V gene: TRBV5-1; J gene: TRBJ1-3; clone size: .; D gene: .; CDR3 protein: CASSSDRRTSGNTIYF; CDR3 DNA: TGCGCCAGCAGCTCGGACAGACGAACCTCTGGAAACACCATATATTTT
V gene: TRBV7-2; J gene: TRBJ2-5; clone size: .; D gene: TRBD2; CDR3 protein: CASSRPGTSGGAETQYF; CDR3 DNA: TGTGCCAGCAGCAGACCCGGGACTAGCGGGGGGGCGGAGACCCAGTACTTC
V gene: TRBV27; J gene: TRBJ1-1; clone size: .; D gene: .; CDR3 protein: CASSRPGDTEAFF; CDR3 DNA: TGTGCCAGCAGTCGACCGGGAGACACTGAAGCTTTCTTT
V gene: TRBV6-4; J gene: TRBJ2-2; clone size: .; D gene: .; CDR3 protein: CASSDMGWTGELFF; CDR3 DNA: TGTGCCAGCAGTGACATGGGTTGGACCGGGGAGCTGTTTTTT
V gene: TRBV7-2; J gene: TRBJ2-7; clone size: .; D gene: .; CDR3 protein: CASSLGSRLSYEQYF; CDR3 DNA: TGTGCCAGCAGCTTAGGTAGCCGGCTCTCCTACGAGCAGTACTTC
V gene: TRBV6-6; J gene: TRBJ2-1; clone size: .; D gene: .; CDR3 protein: CASSLYNEQFF; CDR3 DNA: TGTGCCAGCAGTCTCTACAATGAGCAGTTCTTC
V gene: TRBV6-6; J gene: TRBJ1-5; clone size: .; D gene: .; CDR3 protein: CASSYHGSNQPQHF; CDR3 DNA: TGTGCCAGCAGTTACCACGGCAGCAATCAGCCCCAGCATTTT
V gene: TRBV11-2; J gene: TRBJ1-5; clone size: .; D gene: TRBD1; CDR3 protein: CASSLRGTGSPYSNQPQHF; CDR3 DNA: TGTGCCAGCAGCTTGAGAGGGACAGGGTCCCCTTATAGCAATCAGCCCCAGCATTTT
V gene: TRBV28; J gene: TRBJ1-1; clone size: .; D gene: .; CDR3 protein: CASSLSNTEAFF; CDR3 DNA: TGTGCCAGCAGTTTATCGAACACTGAAGCTTTCTTT
V gene: TRBV5-4; J gene: TRBJ1-6; clone size: few; D gene: .; CDR3 protein: CASSLASGSYNSPLHF; CDR3 DNA: TGTGCCAGCAGCTTGGCATCAGGGTCCTATAATTCACCCCTCCACTTT
V gene: TRBV6-5; J gene: TRBJ2-5; clone size: .; D gene: TRBD1; CDR3 protein: CASRPRQGVMETQYF; CDR3 DNA: TGTGCCAGCAGGCCTCGACAGGGAGTGATGGAGACCCAGTACTTC
V gene: TRBV25-1; J gene: TRBJ2-3; clone size: once; D gene: TRBD1; CDR3 protein: CASSARTGLTDTQYF; CDR3 DNA: TGTGCCAGCAGTGCCCGGACAGGGCTCACAGATACGCAGTATTTT
V gene: TRBV5-4; J gene: TRBJ2-3; clone size: .; D gene: TRBD1; CDR3 protein: CASSYGQVLSPDTQYF; CDR3 DNA: TGTGCCAGCAGCTATGGACAGGTTCTTTCACCAGATACGCAGTATTTT